The rows below give T cell receptor beta chains drawn from one sample of a study of CD4 and CD8 cells across lung adenocarcinoma regions. TCRdb reprocessed the PCR reads via MiXCR and lists one record per CDR3 protein. The data hold several thousand distinct CDR3 sequences, with approximately 50% observed a single time. The material sequenced was CD8+ T cells from the center of a lung tumor. The receptor set was obtained from a male donor with lung adenocarcinoma. The CD4 and CD8 labels of this study may be unreliable. CDR3s include the opening cysteine and the closing phenylalanine or tryptophan. D genes are given only for firm matches. The size entry is marked missing in some rows and otherwise reads once, few, many or a size class.

clone size	D gene	J gene	CDR3 length	V gene	CDR3 DNA	CDR3 protein
.	TRBD2	TRBJ2-3	15	TRBV6-1	TGTGCCAGCAGACAAGCGGGACTAGGAGCCGATACGCAGTATTTT	CASRQAGLGADTQYF
.	TRBD1	TRBJ1-2	15	TRBV27	TGTGCCAGCAGTTTAGTGGGGACAGGGGGCACGGGCTACACCTTC	CASSLVGTGGTGYTF
.	TRBD2	TRBJ2-3	14	TRBV6-4	TGTGCCAGCAGTGACTCGCGGGAGACAGATACGCAGTATTTT	CASSDSRETDTQYF
once	.	TRBJ2-4	13	TRBV27	TGTGCCAGCAGTCCGGACAGTGCCAACATTCAGTACTTC	CASSPDSANIQYF
.	.	TRBJ2-3	15	TRBV10-2	TGCGCCGGGGGTGACGACCGAGCTGGCACAGATACGCAGTACTTT	CAGGDDRAGTDTQYF
.	.	TRBJ2-3	15	TRBV10-1	TGCGCCAGCAGGGGATCTGGGAGCGGCACAGATACGCAGTATTTT	CASRGSGSGTDTQYF
.	.	TRBJ2-5	14	TRBV6-1	TGTGCGAGCAGCGGAGGCCGGGGGCAAGACACCCAGTACTTC	CASSGGRGQDTQYF
.	TRBD2	TRBJ2-5	13	TRBV10-2	TGCGCCAGCGCCGGGACTACTGGAGAGACCCAGTACTTC	CASAGTTGETQYF
.	.	TRBJ1-1	13	TRBV9	TGTGCCAGCAGCACAACCGGCGGGGCTGAAGCTTTCTTT	CASSTTGGAEAFF
.	.	TRBJ2-7	13	TRBV6-1	TGTGCCAGCAGTGAAGGTTGGTCCGCGGGACAGTACTTC	CASSEGWSAGQYF
.	.	TRBJ2-5	13	TRBV7-6	TGTGCCAGCAGCTTAGAGCAGGGGGGTACCCAGTACTTC	CASSLEQGGTQYF
.	.	TRBJ2-2	13	TRBV6-1	TGTGCCAGCGGAGGGGGGTGGGCCGGGGAGCTGTTTTTT	CASGGGWAGELFF